These 15 T cell receptor beta chains were all obtained from the same sample, sequenced in a study of blood T cell repertoires in COVID-19. The table came from immunoSEQ multiplex PCR; TCRdb's copy has only in-frame clones and leaves some out. This sample has 70,000 or so clones; around three quarters occur once, and the top ten carry about a tenth. The sequenced material came from peripheral blood. All receptors derive from a human donor in a cohort sampled during active COVID-19.

The genes are TRBV6-2 or TRBV6-3 and TRBJ2-5, with D maybe TRBD1 (6 bases). Trimming removed 4 bases from V and 2 bases from J, with 14 bases in between. The CDR3 is 15 residues long. In germline, CDR1 is MNHEY, CDR2 SVGEGT. The CDR3 bases are TGTGCCAGCAGTTCCAGGGGTGGCCCACAAGAGACCCAGTACTTC. Its protein product is CASSSRGGPQETQYF.

The J gene is TRBJ2-7, the V gene TRBV5-1; TRBD1 aligns across 10 bases. CDR1 is SGHRS, CDR2 YFSETQ, per germline. Losses at the gene ends were 3 bases for V and 2 bases for J; bases not matched to a gene: 2. There are 14 residues in the CDR3. CDR3 amino acids: CASSSGTGAYEQYF. DNA of the CDR3: TGCGCCAGCAGCTCGGGGACAGGGGCCTACGAGCAGTACTTC. The variable domain in full, with the rest retrieved from reference TRBV5-1 and TRBJ2-7, is KAGVTQTPRYLIKTRGQQVTLSCSPISGHRSVSWYQQTPGQGLQFLFEYFSETQRNKGNFPGRFSGRQFSNSRSEMNVSTLELGDSALYLCASSSGTGAYEQYFGPGTRLTVT.

The chain links TRBV2 to TRBJ1-3, with 7 bases that match TRBD1. CDR1 SNHLY and CDR2 FYNNEI come from the germline V gene. The CDR3 has 13 amino acids. Trimming removed 8 bases from V and 3 bases from J; junction bases left unmatched: 4. CDR3 sequence (DNA): TGTGCCAGCGGGAACAGGGGTGGAAACACCATATATTTT. Its protein product is CASGNRGGNTIYF.

The V gene is TRBV19, the J gene TRBJ1-2; maybe TRBD1 (6 bases). Germline V CDR1 and CDR2: LNHDA, SQIVND (reference sequence). CDR3 length equals 12 residues. Trimming removed 7 bases from V and 3 bases from J, with 9 bases in between. The CDR3 loop reads CASKGEYYGYTF. The DNA of the CDR3 is TGTGCCAGTAAGGGGGAGTACTATGGCTACACCTTC.

The chain employs TRBV10-1 and TRBJ1-4; 9 positions agree with TRBD1. V trimming: 5 bases; J trimming: 0 bases; junction bases outside the gene matches: 10. CDR1 is WNHNN and CDR2 is SYGVQD in the germline V gene (reference sequence). The CDR3 covers 18 residues. CDR3 amino acids: CASSPQTGGQPTNEKLFF. Here the CDR3 DNA reads TGCGCCAGCAGTCCCCAGACAGGGGGACAGCCAACTAATGAAAAACTGTTTTTT.

By share of the sample, this clone is medium-sized. The chain employs TRBV6-2 or TRBV6-3 and TRBJ1-4, with D possibly being TRBD1 (6 bases). Germline CDR1 is MNHEY and CDR2 is SVGEGT. Trimming stripped 6 bases from V and 11 bases from J, with 19 bases between. CDR3 length: 14 residues. The CDR3: CASSDRRGGEKLFF. The CDR3 region has the DNA TGTGCCAGCAGCGACCGGCGGGGGGGCGAGAAACTGTTTTTT.

This clone came up a few times. The rearrangement joins TRBV5-1 to TRBJ1-1; D possibly corresponds to TRBD1 (5 bases). The V end was cut by 4 bases, the J end by 6 bases, with 16 bases between. Germline V gives CDR1 SGHRS, CDR2 YFSETQ. The CDR3 extends over 14 amino acids. CDR3 bases: TGCGCCAGCAGCCGGGGGGGTCAGACCCCTGAAGCTTTCTTT. This encodes CASSRGGQTPEAFF. Full variable domain (outside the CDR3, taken from reference TRBV5-1 and TRBJ1-1): KAGVTQTPRYLIKTRGQQVTLSCSPISGHRSVSWYQQTPGQGLQFLFEYFSETQRNKGNFPGRFSGRQFSNSRSEMNVSTLELGDSALYLCASSRGGQTPEAFFGQGTRLTVV.

This chain links TRBV11-2 with TRBJ2-2, with 10 bases lining up with TRBD2. The CDR3 sequence is 19 residues long. V was pared by 5 bases and J by 4 bases, with 16 bases of the junction left unmatched. The germline V gene has CDR1 SGHAT and CDR2 FQNNGV. The CDR3 nucleotides are TGTGCCAGCAGCCGAACCCTTGCGCCTAGCGGGAGAGGCACCGGGGAGCTGTTTTTT. Translation: CASSRTLAPSGRGTGELFF.

V usage is TRBV18 and J usage is TRBJ1-1; 7 positions match TRBD1. The CDR3 contains 14 residues. With V trimmed by 0 bases and J by 3 bases, 1 base remained unmatched. CDR1 is KGHSH, CDR2 LQKENI, per germline. The CDR3 reads CASSPPRGHTEAFF. CDR3 coding DNA: TGTGCCAGCTCACCACCAAGGGGGCACACTGAAGCTTTCTTT. The full variable domain, its missing parts supplied by reference TRBV18 and TRBJ1-1, is NAGVMQNPRHLVRRRGQEARLRCSPMKGHSHVYWYRQLPEEGLKFMVYLQKENIIDESGMPKERFSAEFPKEGPSILRIQQVVRGDSAAYFCASSPPRGHTEAFFGQGTRLTVV.

This chain joins TRBV2 and TRBJ2-6, with D uncertain. Deletions cut 2 bases from V and 2 bases from J, with 13 bases between. Germline V gene sequence: CDR1 SNHLY, CDR2 FYNNEI. The CDR3 is 17 residues long. This chain's CDR3 is CASSEQTRLAGANVLTF. DNA for the CDR3: TGTGCCAGCAGTGAACAGACTCGCTTGGCTGGGGCCAACGTCCTGACTTTC.

This chain links TRBV15 with TRBJ1-1; D gene uncertain. Looked up from germline, CDR1 is LNHNV and CDR2 is YYDKDF (reference sequence). This CDR3 contains 15 residues. The V and J ends lost 3 bases and 8 bases respectively, with 19 bases between them. Here the CDR3 reads CATSSSVYIVSEAFF. CDR3 sequence (DNA): TGTGCCACCAGCAGTTCCGTGTATATCGTGAGCGAAGCTTTCTTT.

Details on this clone: One end of the junction fails to match germline, which may point to a read error. The chain has TRBV5-1 and TRBJ2-5; 7 bases line up with TRBD2. The germline CDR1 and CDR2 sequences are SGHRS and YFSETQ. CDR3 length equals 15 residues. CDR3 sequence: CASSLGTGRQETQYF. CDR3 in DNA: TGCGCCAGCAGTTTGGGAACCGGGAGGCAAGAGACCCAGTACTTC.

This rearrangement joins TRBV28 to TRBJ2-7; 7 bases map to TRBD1. The trim removed 10 bases at V and 3 bases at J, leaving 6 bases unmatched. CDR1 and CDR2 from the germline V gene are MDHEN and SYDVKM. This CDR3 contains 12 residues. CDR3 in DNA: TGTGCCATCACCCGGACAGGCTACGAGCAGTACTTC. It translates to CAITRTGYEQYF.

The rearrangement links TRBV4-3 to TRBJ1-1, with 10 bases that match TRBD1. CDR3 size: 15 residues. Germline V lookup: CDR1 LGHNA, CDR2 YSLEER. J was trimmed by 5 bases and V by 1 base; bases with no gene match: 4. The CDR3 DNA is TGCGCCAGCAGCCAAGGGACAGGGGGATTGACTGAAGCTTTCTTT. Translation gives CASSQGTGGLTEAFF.

This clone was counted a single time. V usage is TRBV19 and J usage is TRBJ2-3; D gene unclear. V was trimmed by 1 base and J by 4 bases, leaving 6 bases between them. In germline, CDR1 is LNHDA, CDR2 SQIVND (reference sequence). This CDR3 spans 13 amino acids. The DNA for the CDR3 is TGTGCCAGTAGTATAGGCTCAGCAGATACGCAGTATTTT. Translation: CASSIGSADTQYF.